A single sample gave rise to the 8 T cell receptor beta chains below, sequenced in a study of blood T cell repertoires in COVID-19. The assay was immunoSEQ multiplex PCR, and TCRdb's table has in-frame clones only and misses some. The sample yields about 200,000 clones, about 88% seen once. Sequenced material: peripheral blood. The source of these receptors is a man aged 40-55 years with acute or convalescent COVID-19.

This chain uses TRBV7-9 with TRBJ1-1; TRBD1 might be the D (6 bases). The CDR3 is made up of 13 amino acids. Germline V gene sequence: CDR1 SEHNR, CDR2 FQNEAQ (reference sequence). The V end lost 2 bases, the J end lost 11 bases, and 15 bases lay between the germline ends. CDR3 in DNA: TGTGCCAGCAGCTTACGGACAGTCGCCGAGGCTTTCTTT. This encodes CASSLRTVAEAFF.

In its sample, this clone was seen once. The chain has TRBV9 and TRBJ2-7, with D possibly being TRBD2 (6 bases). The CDR3 spans 16 residues. The ends were cut back, 4 bases at V and 2 bases at J, with 19 bases in the middle. The germline gives CDR1 SGDLS, CDR2 YYNGEE. CDR3 nucleotide sequence: TGTGCCAGCAGCCCCAGAGCAGGCGGGACCCCCTACGAGCAGTACTTC. It translates to CASSPRAGGTPYEQYF.

The chain uses TRBV19 and TRBJ2-3; TRBD2 matches 7 bases. Unmatched junction bases numbered 3, after V lost 3 bases and J lost 0 bases. Germline values: CDR1 LNHDA, CDR2 SQIVND (reference sequence). CDR3 length: 15 amino acids. This CDR3 reads CASSIGSGSTDTQYF. CDR3 nucleotide sequence: TGTGCCAGTAGTATCGGTAGCGGGAGCACAGATACGCAGTATTTT.

The chain joins TRBV7-8 to TRBJ1-4; tentatively, D is TRBD1 (6 bases). Trimming left V 1 base short and J 8 bases short, with 14 bases between. This CDR3 is built from 15 residues. Germline values: CDR1 SGHVS, CDR2 FQNEAQ. This CDR3 is CASSLGRRQVEKLFF. The CDR3, as DNA: TGTGCCAGCAGCTTAGGTAGGAGACAGGTAGAAAAACTGTTTTTT. Using reference TRBV7-8 and TRBJ1-4 for the parts outside the CDR3, the full variable domain is GAGVSQSPRYKVAKRGQDVALRCDPISGHVSLFWYQQALGQGPEFLTYFQNEAQLDKSGLPSDRFFAERPEGSVSTLKIQRTQQEDSAVYLCASSLGRRQVEKLFFGSGTQLSVL.

V gene TRBV5-5 combines with J gene TRBJ1-4, with TRBD1 matching 8 bases. V was pared by 4 bases and J by 0 bases, with 11 bases of the junction left unmatched. Germline V gene lookup returns CDR1 SGHKS and CDR2 YYEKEE (reference sequence). This CDR3 is 18 amino acids long. The CDR3 region is CASSPWTGPAATNEKLFF. The CDR3 nucleotides are TGTGCCAGCAGCCCCTGGACAGGGCCAGCTGCAACTAATGAAAAACTGTTTTTT.

This chain connects TRBV29-1 to TRBJ2-5; tentative D call: TRBD2 (5 bases). The length of the CDR3 is 13 residues. The V and J ends lost 3 bases and 4 bases respectively, with 12 bases between them. CDR1 SQVTM and CDR2 ANQGSEA come from the germline V gene. The CDR3 reads CSVERAPRETQYF. CDR3 sequence (DNA): TGCAGCGTTGAGAGGGCGCCTCGAGAGACCCAGTACTTC.

A note on this clone: The DNA is omitted, as the CDR3 cannot be located on it reliably, and the CDR3 follows TCRdb's listing. The chain joins TRBV1 to TRBJ1-6; TRBD1, as called in the table, went unchecked against the DNA. TRBV1 is a recognized pseudogene. Both ends counted, the CDR3 spans 17 residues. The CDR3 here is CTSSQQVGQGAGSPLHF.

The V gene is TRBV5-6, the J gene TRBJ1-2; possibly TRBD1 for D (6 bases). The CDR3 contains 12 residues. The germline CDR1 and CDR2 sequences are SGHDT and YYEEEE. Trimming cost V 4 bases and J 8 bases, with 12 bases left between them. The CDR3 sequence: CASSPRGGGYTF. Written as DNA, the CDR3 is TGTGCCAGCAGCCCAAGGGGGGGCGGCTACACCTTC.